Listed below are T cell receptor beta chains from one sample, sequenced in a study of T cell responses to AZD1222 COVID-19 vaccine. The method was immunoSEQ multiplex PCR; TCRdb's version includes in-frame clones alone and lacks a portion of them. The table lists about 100,000 clones, approximately 90% of them singletons. The sample consisted of peripheral blood, taken on day 0 of AZD1222 vaccination. These receptors originate from an adult in good health. Both conserved end residues are part of each CDR3. D genes are given only for firm matches. Size is omitted from some rows. Given values are once, few, many or a class for expanded clones.

V,D,size,J,CDR3,DNA
TRBV15,-,-,TRBJ1-5,CATSRVGSSNQPQHF,TGTGCCACCAGCAGAGTGGGGAGTAGCAATCAGCCCCAGCATTTT
TRBV30,TRBD1,-,TRBJ1-5,CAWLPTGQGSQPQHF,TGTGCCTGGCTACCTACGGGACAGGGAAGTCAGCCCCAGCATTTT
TRBV5-4,-,-,TRBJ2-3,CASSYRAMGDTQYF,TGTGCCAGCAGCTACCGGGCCATGGGAGATACGCAGTATTTT
TRBV7-6,-,few,TRBJ2-3,CASSLANPESTDTQYF,TGTGCCAGCAGCTTAGCGAATCCCGAATCGACAGATACGCAGTATTTT
TRBV15,-,-,TRBJ1-1,CATSRLPSRGDTEAFF,TGTGCCACCAGCAGATTGCCCTCCCGGGGGGACACTGAAGCTTTCTTT
TRBV3-1/TRBV3-2,-,-,TRBJ1-5,CASSQDLGNQPQHF,TGTGCCAGCAGCCAAGATTTGGGGAATCAGCCCCAGCATTTT
TRBV6-5,-,-,TRBJ1-2,CASREKEYGYTF,TGTGCCAGCAGGGAGAAGGAATATGGCTACACCTTC
TRBV5-6,-,-,TRBJ2-1,CASSWVLSGGSYNEQFF,TGTGCCAGCAGCTGGGTTCTTAGCGGCGGCTCCTACAATGAGCAGTTCTTC
TRBV19,TRBD1,-,TRBJ1-5,CASSRGQGALQPQHF,TGTGCCAGTAGTAGAGGACAGGGGGCACTTCAGCCCCAGCATTTT
TRBV14,TRBD2,-,TRBJ2-1,CASSQLVAGGPIYNEQFF,TGTGCCAGCAGCCAATTAGTAGCGGGAGGGCCCATCTACAATGAGCAGTTCTTC
TRBV12-3/TRBV12-4,-,-,TRBJ1-5,CASSLGVEQPQHF,TGTGCCAGCAGTTTAGGGGTTGAGCAGCCCCAGCATTTT
TRBV5-4,-,-,TRBJ1-1,CASSLAANTEAFF,TGTGCCAGCAGCTTGGCCGCTAACACTGAAGCTTTCTTT
TRBV28,-,-,TRBJ1-2,CASSTDRDTFPGYTF,TGTGCCAGCAGTACCGACAGAGACACTTTTCCTGGCTACACCTTC
TRBV19,-,few,TRBJ2-1,CASISRSLHSEQFF,TGTGCCAGTATTTCTAGATCGCTGCATAGTGAGCAGTTCTTC
TRBV6-6,TRBD1,-,TRBJ1-6,CASRLQGVNSPLHF,TGTGCCAGCAGATTACAGGGGGTAAATTCACCCCTCCACTTT
TRBV30,-,-,TRBJ1-1,CAWSKWLMNTEAFF,TGTGCCTGGTCAAAGTGGCTTATGAACACTGAAGCTTTCTTT
TRBV4-1,TRBD1,-,TRBJ2-4,CASSSRTGKNIQYF,TGCGCCAGCAGCTCGCGGACAGGGAAAAACATTCAGTACTTC
TRBV7-6,-,-,TRBJ2-5,CASSFSGWETQYF,TGTGCCAGCAGCTTTTCGGGGTGGGAGACCCAGTACTTC
TRBV4-1,TRBD2,once,TRBJ2-2,CASSQATGLAGDVRDTGELFF,TGCGCCAGCAGCCAAGCTACGGGACTAGCGGGAGACGTTAGGGACACCGGGGAGCTGTTTTTT
TRBV7-9,-,-,TRBJ1-3,CASSRSGTGNTIYF,TGTGCCAGCAGTCGTTCGGGGACTGGAAACACCATATATTTT
TRBV6-6,-,few,TRBJ1-5,CASSYPGEGNQPQHF,TGTGCCAGCAGTTACCCCGGGGAGGGGAATCAGCCCCAGCATTTT
TRBV10-3,TRBD2,-,TRBJ2-7,CAISDAGGAREQYF,TGTGCCATCAGTGATGCGGGGGGAGCGCGAGAGCAGTACTTC